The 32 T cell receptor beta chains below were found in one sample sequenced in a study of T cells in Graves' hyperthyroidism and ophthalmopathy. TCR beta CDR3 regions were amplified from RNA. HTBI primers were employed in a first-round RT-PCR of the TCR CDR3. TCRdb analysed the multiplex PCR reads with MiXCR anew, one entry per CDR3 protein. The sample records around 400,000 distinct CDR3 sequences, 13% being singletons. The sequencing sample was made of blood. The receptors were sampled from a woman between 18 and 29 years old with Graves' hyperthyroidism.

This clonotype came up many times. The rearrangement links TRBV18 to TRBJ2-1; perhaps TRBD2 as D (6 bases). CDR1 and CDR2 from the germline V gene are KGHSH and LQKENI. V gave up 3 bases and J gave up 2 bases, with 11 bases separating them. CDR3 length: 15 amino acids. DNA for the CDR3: TGTGCCAGCTCACCTGGACTAAGGACCTACAATGAGCAGTTCTTC. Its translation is CASSPGLRTYNEQFF.

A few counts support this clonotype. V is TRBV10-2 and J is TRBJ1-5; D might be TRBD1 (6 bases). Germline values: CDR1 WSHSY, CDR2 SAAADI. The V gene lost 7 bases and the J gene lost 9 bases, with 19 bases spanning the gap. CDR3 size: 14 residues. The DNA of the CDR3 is TGCGCCAGCAAGCACCCGGGACACCTCATGCCCCAGCATTTT. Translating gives CASKHPGHLMPQHF.

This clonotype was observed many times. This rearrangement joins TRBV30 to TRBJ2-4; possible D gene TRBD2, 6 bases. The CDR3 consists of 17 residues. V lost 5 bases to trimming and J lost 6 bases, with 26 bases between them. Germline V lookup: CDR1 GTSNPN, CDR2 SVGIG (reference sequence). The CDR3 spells CAWGRGSGTPGPNIQYF. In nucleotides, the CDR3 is TGTGCCTGGGGCAGAGGATCTGGGACTCCAGGGCCAAACATTCAGTACTTC.

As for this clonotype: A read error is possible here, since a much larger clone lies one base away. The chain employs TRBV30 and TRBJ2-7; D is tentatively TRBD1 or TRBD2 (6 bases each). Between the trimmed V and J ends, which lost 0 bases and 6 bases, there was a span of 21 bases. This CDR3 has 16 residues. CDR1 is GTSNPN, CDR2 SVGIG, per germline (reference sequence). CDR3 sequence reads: CAWSVGGGSFAGEQYF. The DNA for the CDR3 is TGTGCCTGGAGTGTTGGAGGGGGGTCCTTTGCGGGCGAGCAGTACTTC.

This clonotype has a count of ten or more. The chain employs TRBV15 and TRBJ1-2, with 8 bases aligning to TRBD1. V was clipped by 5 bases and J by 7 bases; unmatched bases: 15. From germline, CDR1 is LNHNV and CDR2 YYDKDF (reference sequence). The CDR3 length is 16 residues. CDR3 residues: CATSGTPGQEYVGYTF. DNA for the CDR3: TGTGCCACCAGCGGGACACCGGGACAGGAGTATGTTGGCTACACCTTC. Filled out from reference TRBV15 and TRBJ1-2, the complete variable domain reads DAMVIQNPRYQVTQFGKPVTLSCSQTLNHNVMYWYQQKSSQAPKLLFHYYDKDFNNEADTPDNFQSRRPNTSFCFLDIRSPGLGDTAMYLCATSGTPGQEYVGYTFGSGTRLTVV.

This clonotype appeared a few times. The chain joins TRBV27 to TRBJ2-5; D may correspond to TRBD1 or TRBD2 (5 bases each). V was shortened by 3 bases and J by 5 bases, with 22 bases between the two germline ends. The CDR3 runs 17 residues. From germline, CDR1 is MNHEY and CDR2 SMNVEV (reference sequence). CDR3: CASSFRLGALGRETQYF. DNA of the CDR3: TGTGCCAGCAGTTTTAGGCTCGGGGCCCTAGGTAGGGAGACCCAGTACTTC.

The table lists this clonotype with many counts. The CDR3 is CASRRAGTGIDEQYF. CDR3 DNA: TGTGCCAGCAGAAGAGCCGGGACAGGGATCGACGAGCAGTACTTC. J is TRBJ2-7 and V is TRBV28; TRBD1 matches 9 bases. The CDR3 contains 15 residues. Looked up from germline, CDR1 is MDHEN and CDR2 is SYDVKM. Trimming cost V 6 bases and J 5 bases; bases outside gene matches: 11.

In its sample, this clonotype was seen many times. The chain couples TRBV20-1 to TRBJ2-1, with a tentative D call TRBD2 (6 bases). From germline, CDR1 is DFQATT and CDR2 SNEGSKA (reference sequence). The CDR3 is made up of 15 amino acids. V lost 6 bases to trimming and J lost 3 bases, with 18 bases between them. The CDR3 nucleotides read TGCAGTGCCAAACTACCCGGAGGGTTCTACAATGAGCAGTTCTTC. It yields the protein CSAKLPGGFYNEQFF.

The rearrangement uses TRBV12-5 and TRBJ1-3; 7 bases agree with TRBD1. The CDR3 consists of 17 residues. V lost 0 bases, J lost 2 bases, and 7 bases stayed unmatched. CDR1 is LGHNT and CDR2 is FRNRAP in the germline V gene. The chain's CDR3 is CASGLVRGQAPGNTIYF. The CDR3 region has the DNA TGTGCTAGTGGTTTGGTCCGAGGACAGGCCCCTGGAAACACCATATATTTT.

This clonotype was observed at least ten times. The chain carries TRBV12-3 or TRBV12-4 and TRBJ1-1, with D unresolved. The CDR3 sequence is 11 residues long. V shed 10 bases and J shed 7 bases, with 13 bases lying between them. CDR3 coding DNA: TGTGCCACTTCGGCGGCAGGTGAAGCTTTCTTT. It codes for CATSAAGEAFF.

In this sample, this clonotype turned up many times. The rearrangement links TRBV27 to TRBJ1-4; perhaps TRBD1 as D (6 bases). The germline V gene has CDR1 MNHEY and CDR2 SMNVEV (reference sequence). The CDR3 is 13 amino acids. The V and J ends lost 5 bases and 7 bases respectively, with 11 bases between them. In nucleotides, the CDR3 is TGTGCCAGCAGTGCAGGGGATGTTGAAAAACTGTTTTTT. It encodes CASSAGDVEKLFF. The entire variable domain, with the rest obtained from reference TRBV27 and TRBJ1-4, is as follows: EAQVTQNPRYLITVTGKKLTVTCSQNMNHEYMSWYRQDPGLGLRQIYYSMNVEVTDKGDVPEGYKVSRKEKRNFPLILESPSPNQTSLYFCASSAGDVEKLFFGSGTQLSVL.

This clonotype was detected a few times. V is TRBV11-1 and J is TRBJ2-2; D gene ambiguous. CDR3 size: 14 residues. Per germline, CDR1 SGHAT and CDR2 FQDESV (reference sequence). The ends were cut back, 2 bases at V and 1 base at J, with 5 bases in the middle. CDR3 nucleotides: TGTGCCAGCAGCTTACTCGTGAACACCGGGGAGCTGTTTTTT. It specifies CASSLLVNTGELFF.

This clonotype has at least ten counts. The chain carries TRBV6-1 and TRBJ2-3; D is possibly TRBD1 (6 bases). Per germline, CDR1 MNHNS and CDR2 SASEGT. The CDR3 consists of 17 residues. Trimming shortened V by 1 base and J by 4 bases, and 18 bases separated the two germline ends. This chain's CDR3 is CASSEGYGGALADTQYF. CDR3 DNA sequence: TGTGCCAGCAGTGAAGGTTATGGGGGCGCGTTGGCAGATACGCAGTATTTT.

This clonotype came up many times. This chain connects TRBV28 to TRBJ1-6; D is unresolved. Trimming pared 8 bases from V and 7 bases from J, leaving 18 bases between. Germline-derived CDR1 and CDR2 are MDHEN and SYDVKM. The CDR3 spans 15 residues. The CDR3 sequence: CASALSEGSNSPLHF. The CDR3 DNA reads TGTGCCAGCGCTTTAAGTGAAGGGAGCAATTCACCCCTCCACTTT.

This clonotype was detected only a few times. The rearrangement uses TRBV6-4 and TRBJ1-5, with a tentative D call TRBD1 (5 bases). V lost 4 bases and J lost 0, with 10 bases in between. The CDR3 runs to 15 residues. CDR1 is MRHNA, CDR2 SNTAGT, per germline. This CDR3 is CASSARGSSNQPQHF. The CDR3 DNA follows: TGTGCCAGCAGTGCTCGGGGGTCTAGCAATCAGCCCCAGCATTTT.

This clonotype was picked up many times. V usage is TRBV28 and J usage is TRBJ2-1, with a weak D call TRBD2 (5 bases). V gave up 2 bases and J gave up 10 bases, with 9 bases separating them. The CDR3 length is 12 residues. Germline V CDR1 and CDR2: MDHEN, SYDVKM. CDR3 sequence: CASSLKSGEQFF. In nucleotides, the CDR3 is TGTGCCAGCAGTTTAAAAAGCGGAGAGCAGTTCTTC.

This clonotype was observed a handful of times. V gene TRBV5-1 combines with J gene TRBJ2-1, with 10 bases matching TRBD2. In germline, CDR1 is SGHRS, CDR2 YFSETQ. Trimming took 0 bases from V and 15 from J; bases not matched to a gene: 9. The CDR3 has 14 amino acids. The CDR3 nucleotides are TGCGCCAGCAGCTTGGTCCAGCGGGGGGGCCCTCCGTTCTTC. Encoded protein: CASSLVQRGGPPFF.

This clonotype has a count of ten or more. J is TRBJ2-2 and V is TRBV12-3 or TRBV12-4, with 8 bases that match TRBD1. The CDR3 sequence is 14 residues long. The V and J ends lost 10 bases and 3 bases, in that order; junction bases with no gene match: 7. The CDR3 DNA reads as TGTGCCACCAGGGGACAGGAGGACACCGGGGAGCTGTTTTTT. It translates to CATRGQEDTGELFF.

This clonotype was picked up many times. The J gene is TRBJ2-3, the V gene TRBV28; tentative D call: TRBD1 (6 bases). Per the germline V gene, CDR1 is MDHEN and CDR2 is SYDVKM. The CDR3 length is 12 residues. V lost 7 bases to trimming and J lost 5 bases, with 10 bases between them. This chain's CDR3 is CASNRARDTQYF. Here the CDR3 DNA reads TGTGCCAGCAACAGGGCGAGAGATACGCAGTATTTT.

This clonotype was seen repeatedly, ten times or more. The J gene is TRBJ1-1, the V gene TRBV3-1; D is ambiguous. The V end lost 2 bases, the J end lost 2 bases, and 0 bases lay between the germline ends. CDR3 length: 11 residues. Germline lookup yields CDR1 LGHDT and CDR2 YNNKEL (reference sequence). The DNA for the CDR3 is TGTGCCAGCAGCCAAAACACTGAAGCTTTCTTT. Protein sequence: CASSQNTEAFF.

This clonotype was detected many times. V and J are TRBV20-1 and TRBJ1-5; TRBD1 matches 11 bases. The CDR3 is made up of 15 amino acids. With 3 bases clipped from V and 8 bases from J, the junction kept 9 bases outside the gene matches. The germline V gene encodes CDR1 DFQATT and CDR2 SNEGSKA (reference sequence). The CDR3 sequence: CSASPSDRGPKPQHF. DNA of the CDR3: TGCAGTGCTAGTCCCTCGGACAGGGGGCCCAAGCCCCAGCATTTT.

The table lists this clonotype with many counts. Here the CDR3 reads CASSLGLRLAGTDTQYF. The CDR3 region has the DNA TGTGCCAGCAGCTTAGGCCTAAGGCTAGCGGGAACAGATACGCAGTATTTT. The J gene is TRBJ2-3, the V gene TRBV13, with TRBD2 matching 9 bases. After removal of 0 bases from V and 3 bases from J, the junction contained 7 bases not matched to a gene. The CDR3 is made up of 17 amino acids. Germline values: CDR1 PRHDT, CDR2 FYEKMQ (reference sequence).

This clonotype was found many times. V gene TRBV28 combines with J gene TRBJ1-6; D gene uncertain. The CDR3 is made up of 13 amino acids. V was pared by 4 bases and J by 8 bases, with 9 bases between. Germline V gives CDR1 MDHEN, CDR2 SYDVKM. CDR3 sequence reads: CASSSYPDSPLHF. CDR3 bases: TGTGCCAGCAGTTCCTACCCTGATTCACCCCTCCACTTT.

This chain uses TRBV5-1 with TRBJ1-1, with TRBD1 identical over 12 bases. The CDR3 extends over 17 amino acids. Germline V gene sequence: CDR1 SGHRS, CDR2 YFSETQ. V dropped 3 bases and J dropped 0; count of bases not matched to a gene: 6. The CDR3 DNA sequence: TGCGCCAGCAGCTGGGGGGACAGGGGGCGGGTGAACACTGAAGCTTTCTTT. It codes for CASSWGDRGRVNTEAFF.

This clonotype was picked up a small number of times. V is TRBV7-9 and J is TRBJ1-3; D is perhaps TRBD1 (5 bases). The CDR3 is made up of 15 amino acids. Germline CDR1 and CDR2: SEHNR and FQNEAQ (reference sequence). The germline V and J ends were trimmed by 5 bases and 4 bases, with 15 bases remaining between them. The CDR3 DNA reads TGTGCCAGCAGCCGAAGGGAGGGGATGGGAAACACCATATATTTT. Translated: CASSRREGMGNTIYF.

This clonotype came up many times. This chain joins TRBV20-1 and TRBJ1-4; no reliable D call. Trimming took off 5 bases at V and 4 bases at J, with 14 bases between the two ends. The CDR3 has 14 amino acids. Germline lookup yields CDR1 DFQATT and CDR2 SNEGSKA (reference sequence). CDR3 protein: CSALPAAGNEKLFF. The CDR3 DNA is TGCAGTGCTTTACCGGCGGCTGGTAATGAAAAACTGTTTTTT.

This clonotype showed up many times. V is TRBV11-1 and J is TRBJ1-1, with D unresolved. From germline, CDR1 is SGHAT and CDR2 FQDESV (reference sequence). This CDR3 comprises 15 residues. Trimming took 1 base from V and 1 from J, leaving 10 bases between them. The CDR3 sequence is CASSLESRWNTEAFF. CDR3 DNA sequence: TGTGCCAGCAGCTTAGAAAGTAGGTGGAACACTGAAGCTTTCTTT.

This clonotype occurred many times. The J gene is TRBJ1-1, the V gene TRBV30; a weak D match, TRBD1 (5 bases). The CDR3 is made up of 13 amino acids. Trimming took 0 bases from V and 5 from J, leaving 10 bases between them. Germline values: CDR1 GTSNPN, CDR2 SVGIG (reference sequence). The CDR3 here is CAWSVQDGTEAFF. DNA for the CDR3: TGTGCCTGGAGTGTACAGGATGGTACTGAAGCTTTCTTT.

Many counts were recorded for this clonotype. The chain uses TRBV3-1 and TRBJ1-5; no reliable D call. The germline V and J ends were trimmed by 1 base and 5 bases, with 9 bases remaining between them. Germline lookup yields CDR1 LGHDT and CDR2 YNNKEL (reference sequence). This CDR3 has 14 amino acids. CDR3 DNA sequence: TGTGCCAGCAGCCAAGTTTACGGGGATCAGCCCCAGCATTTT. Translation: CASSQVYGDQPQHF.

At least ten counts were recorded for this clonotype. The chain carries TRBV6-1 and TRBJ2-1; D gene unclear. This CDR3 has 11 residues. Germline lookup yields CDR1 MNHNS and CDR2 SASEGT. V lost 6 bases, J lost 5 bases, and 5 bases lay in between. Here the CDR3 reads CASRKDNEQFF. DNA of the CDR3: TGTGCCAGCAGAAAAGACAATGAGCAGTTCTTC.

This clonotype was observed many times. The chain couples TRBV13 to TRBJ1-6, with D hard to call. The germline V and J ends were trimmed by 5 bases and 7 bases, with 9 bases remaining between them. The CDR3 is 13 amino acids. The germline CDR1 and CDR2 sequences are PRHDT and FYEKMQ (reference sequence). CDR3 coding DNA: TGTGCCAGCAGCGAGGCAGAGAATTCACCCCTCCACTTT. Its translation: CASSEAENSPLHF.

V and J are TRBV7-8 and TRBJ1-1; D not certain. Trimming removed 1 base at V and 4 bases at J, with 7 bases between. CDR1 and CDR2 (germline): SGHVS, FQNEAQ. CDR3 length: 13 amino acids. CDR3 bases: TGTGCCAGCAGCTTAGAGCGGGTCACTGAAGCTTTCTTT. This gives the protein CASSLERVTEAFF. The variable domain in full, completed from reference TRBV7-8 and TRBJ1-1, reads GAGVSQSPRYKVAKRGQDVALRCDPISGHVSLFWYQQALGQGPEFLTYFQNEAQLDKSGLPSDRFFAERPEGSVSTLKIQRTQQEDSAVYLCASSLERVTEAFFGQGTRLTVV.